This entry lists 15 T cell receptor beta chains sequenced from one sample in a study of shared clonotypes between healthy human individuals (dated by TCRdb to 2018 to 2021). Library construction relied on the immunoSEQ multiplex PCR assay. This immuneACCESS table, as held by TCRdb, lists in-frame sequences with V and J called but not all clones. Of the missing ones, under half trace to an unresolved V gene in checked studies; the others have no known cause. This sample lists some 900,000 clones; approximately 76% were detected once. The ten largest clonotypes hold about 1.5% of the sample. Sequences were obtained from memory CD4+ T cells sorted from blood. The meaning of the sample's cell subset or site label: CD45RA-negative fraction. The origin of the receptors is a young man in good health.

The J gene is TRBJ2-7, the V gene TRBV9, with D tentatively TRBD1 (6 bases). Trimming shortened V by 1 base and J by 5 bases, and 10 bases separated the two germline ends. The CDR3 has 13 amino acids. CDR1 and CDR2 (germline): SGDLS, YYNGEE. The CDR3 DNA sequence: TGTGCCAGCAGCGTACAACAGGGAGACGAGCAGTACTTC. Translated, it gives CASSVQQGDEQYF.

As regards this clone: Distinct nucleotide sequences in the sample also encode this CDR3. J is TRBJ2-3 and V is TRBV5-4; no definite D call. Germline CDR1 SGHNT, CDR2 YYREEE (reference sequence). The CDR3 length is 12 residues. V gave up 1 base and J gave up 1 base, with 1 base separating them. CDR3 in amino acids: CASSLRTDTQYF. CDR3 bases: TGTGCCAGCAGCTTGCGCACAGATACGCAGTATTTT.

The chain employs TRBV14 and TRBJ2-3; no clear D. Looked up from germline, CDR1 is SGHDN and CDR2 is FVKESK. The CDR3 runs to 13 residues. V was shortened by 0 bases and J by 9 bases, with 10 bases between the two germline ends. CDR3 sequence (DNA): TGTGCCAGCAGCCAAGATCTGATTGCGACGCAGTATTTT. Translated, it gives CASSQDLIATQYF.

The chain joins TRBV19 to TRBJ1-4; D not resolved. The germline V gene has CDR1 LNHDA and CDR2 SQIVND (reference sequence). V was shortened by 7 bases and J by 0 bases, with 12 bases between the two germline ends. The CDR3 extends over 15 amino acids. DNA for the CDR3: TGTGCCAGTAAAGGGCAGCCCTCAACTAATGAAAAACTGTTTTTT. It is translated as CASKGQPSTNEKLFF.

This clone has a handful of counts. The J gene is TRBJ1-2, the V gene TRBV5-1; a possible D gene is TRBD1 (5 bases). V gave up 2 bases and J gave up 3 bases, with 11 bases separating them. Germline-derived CDR1 and CDR2 are SGHRS and YFSETQ. CDR3 length equals 14 residues. The CDR3 protein is CASSLDSTDYGYTF. CDR3 DNA: TGCGCCAGCAGCTTAGACAGCACGGACTATGGCTACACCTTC.

The chain carries TRBV30 and TRBJ2-2; 7 bases are shared with TRBD1. V gave up 4 bases and J gave up 6 bases; unmatched junction bases: 8. The CDR3 is made up of 14 amino acids. CDR1 is GTSNPN, CDR2 SVGIG, per germline (reference sequence). Here the CDR3 DNA reads TGTGCCTGGAAGCCTCGGGACAGACCCGGGGAGCTGTTTTTT. Translation gives CAWKPRDRPGELFF.

This clone was found a few times. The chain carries TRBV18 and TRBJ2-7; D is perhaps TRBD1 (6 bases). Trimming left V 6 bases short and J 7 bases short, with 16 bases between. The CDR3 totals 13 residues. CDR1 and CDR2 from the germline V gene are KGHSH and LQKENI. As DNA, the CDR3 is TGTGCCAGCTCGGTCCAGGGGAATAGGGAGCAGTACTTC. This gives the protein CASSVQGNREQYF.

The genes are TRBV11-2 and TRBJ2-1; D gene unclear. CDR1 SGHAT and CDR2 FQNNGV come from the germline V gene. The CDR3 is made up of 13 amino acids. Trimming pared 0 bases from V and 9 bases from J, leaving 9 bases between. The CDR3 loop reads CASSLEVAGEQFF. The CDR3 DNA sequence: TGTGCCAGCAGCTTAGAGGTAGCAGGTGAGCAGTTCTTC.

This chain uses TRBV5-1 with TRBJ2-1; weak D call: TRBD1 (6 bases). Germline-derived CDR1 and CDR2 are SGHRS and YFSETQ. V was pared by 4 bases and J by 4 bases, with 18 bases between. The CDR3 runs to 16 residues. The DNA of the CDR3 is TGCGCCAGCAGCCCGGGTAACGCACAGGGTTACAATGAGCAGTTCTTC. Translation gives CASSPGNAQGYNEQFF.

The rearrangement links TRBV5-1 to TRBJ1-1, with 8 bases identical to TRBD1. Germline V lookup: CDR1 SGHRS, CDR2 YFSETQ. J was trimmed by 5 bases and V by 0 bases; bases with no gene match: 6. The CDR3 totals 15 residues. CDR3 in DNA: TGCGCCAGCAGCTTGGCGGGACAGGTAAGGACTGAAGCTTTCTTT. It codes for CASSLAGQVRTEAFF. The whole variable domain, filled in from reference TRBV5-1 and TRBJ1-1, reads KAGVTQTPRYLIKTRGQQVTLSCSPISGHRSVSWYQQTPGQGLQFLFEYFSETQRNKGNFPGRFSGRQFSNSRSEMNVSTLELGDSALYLCASSLAGQVRTEAFFGQGTRLTVV.

The chain has TRBV7-2 and TRBJ1-3; D remains unclear. V was cut by 1 base and J by 0 bases, with 7 bases left in between. The V gene's germline CDR1 is SGHTA and CDR2 FQGNSA. The length of the CDR3 is 15 residues. CDR3 amino acids: CASSLGVSSGNTIYF. The CDR3 nucleotides read TGTGCCAGCAGCTTAGGGGTGAGCTCTGGAAACACCATATATTTT.

The CDR3 protein is CASSEIRTGGKVNSPLHF. CDR3 nucleotide sequence: TGTGCCAGCAGTGAAATACGGACAGGGGGGAAAGTAAATTCACCCCTCCACTTT. V gene TRBV6-1 combines with J gene TRBJ1-6; 10 nucleotides align to TRBD1. CDR1 and CDR2 from the germline V gene are MNHNS and SASEGT. The CDR3 is 18 residues long. V shed 2 bases and J 7 bases; nucleotides not matched to a gene: 11.

The chain carries TRBV6-1 and TRBJ1-2; 9 nucleotides align to TRBD1. The J segment lost 8 bases and the V segment lost 6 bases, leaving 13 bases of the junction unmatched. The CDR3 is made up of 15 amino acids. Per germline, CDR1 MNHNS and CDR2 SASEGT. The CDR3 DNA reads TGTGCCAGCAGGAAACCGGGACAGGGCACGTTGGGCTACACCTTC. It is translated as CASRKPGQGTLGYTF.

The rearrangement joins TRBV10-1 to TRBJ2-2, with D maybe TRBD2 (6 bases). Germline loops: CDR1 WNHNN, CDR2 SYGVQD (reference sequence). The CDR3 consists of 15 residues. V shed 8 bases and J shed 6 bases, with 19 bases lying between them. The CDR3 is CASSPNWLASGELFF. The CDR3 nucleotides are TGCGCCAGCTCTCCTAACTGGCTAGCGTCCGGGGAGCTGTTTTTT.

In its sample, this clone was seen once. V and J are TRBV9 and TRBJ2-3; 10 bases are a match to TRBD2. CDR3 length: 17 residues. CDR1 SGDLS and CDR2 YYNGEE come from the germline V gene. J was trimmed by 4 bases and V by 0 bases; bases with no gene match: 8. The CDR3 loop reads CASSVVGSSGSADTQYF. CDR3 sequence (DNA): TGTGCCAGCAGCGTAGTAGGCTCTAGCGGGAGCGCAGATACGCAGTATTTT.